This TCR beta chain was observed in a study of T cells after yellow fever vaccination. CDR3 length: 15 amino acids. Trimming removed 2 bases from V and 1 base from J, with 8 bases in between. TCRdb fed the 5' RACE reads into MiXCR, producing one record per CDR3 protein. In the table there are about 220,000 distinct CDR3 sequences, 2.5% to 3.5% of which are singletons. The sequences come from CD4+ T cells sorted from PBMCs, collected 10 days after the yellow fever booster vaccination. The TCR originated in a man aged 18 to 35 who received the YFV17D yellow fever vaccine. The rearrangement uses TRBV12-3 or TRBV12-4 and TRBJ2-2; no definite D call. The CDR3 nucleotides read TGTGCCAGCAGTTTAAGGGATGGGAACACCGGGGAGCTGTTTTTT. It is translated as CASSLRDGNTGELFF.